The rows below give T cell receptor beta chains drawn from one sample of a study of Ad26.COV2.S vaccination and SARS-CoV-2 variants. Sequencing used immunoSEQ multiplex PCR; TCRdb keeps in-frame clones, though not all of them. Altogether more than 40,000 clones are present, roughly 83% being singletons, with the ten largest covering about half. The sequences come from peripheral blood, collected after recovery from COVID-19. These receptors originate from a human donor who had recovered from COVID-19. Both conserved end residues are part of each CDR3. D genes are given only for firm matches. Clone size, where shown, is once, few, many, or a class for clones that have expanded.

J gene	V gene	D gene	clone size	CDR3 DNA	CDR3 protein
TRBJ2-1	TRBV19	TRBD2	.	TGTGCCAGTAGTCCCAGCGGGAGCTATGAGCAGTTCTTC	CASSPSGSYEQFF
TRBJ2-3	TRBV14	TRBD1	.	TGTGCCAGCAGCCGACAGGGCCACACAGATACGCAGTATTTT	CASSRQGHTDTQYF
TRBJ1-1	TRBV2	TRBD1	.	TGTGCCAGCAGCGTTCCGGGACAGGGGAACACTGAAGCTTTCTTT	CASSVPGQGNTEAFF
TRBJ2-6	TRBV7-9	.	.	TGTGCCAGCACTATACCGGGATCTCCCTCTGGGGCCAACGTCCTGACTTTC	CASTIPGSPSGANVLTF
TRBJ1-1	TRBV28	.	.	TGTGCCAGCACTCTGTCAGGGCCCACTGAAGCTTTCTTT	CASTLSGPTEAFF
TRBJ1-5	TRBV7-2	.	.	TGTGCCAGCAGCTTAGACTGGGGGGGCAATCAGCCCCAGCATTTT	CASSLDWGGNQPQHF
TRBJ2-7	TRBV2	.	.	TGTGCCAGCAGTGAAAAGGTGGGTGCCTACGAGCAGTACTTC	CASSEKVGAYEQYF
TRBJ2-5	TRBV2	TRBD1	.	TGTGCCAGCACCGGACAGGGTGCAGAGACCCAGTACTTC	CASTGQGAETQYF
TRBJ2-2	TRBV9	TRBD2	once	TGTGCCAGCAGCGTAGGGTCTAGCGGAGGAACCGGGGAGCTGTTTTTT	CASSVGSSGGTGELFF
TRBJ2-1	TRBV5-5	.	.	TGTGCCAGCAGCCCCCAGCTCGTAGATACCTCCTACAATGAGCAGTTCTTC	CASSPQLVDTSYNEQFF
TRBJ2-3	TRBV10-3	.	.	TGTGCCATCAGTGAGTCCACAGCAGATACGCAGTATTTT	CAISESTADTQYF
TRBJ2-1	TRBV7-3	.	once	TGTGCCAGCAGCCCGACGTTTAGCTCCTACAATGAGCAGTTCTTC	CASSPTFSSYNEQFF
TRBJ2-1	TRBV6-1	.	.	TGTGCCAGCAGTGACAGGGGAGGAACCGATGAGCAGTTCTTC	CASSDRGGTDEQFF
TRBJ2-7	TRBV2	.	.	TGTGCCAGCAGTGAAAGGCAGGTTACCTACGAGCAGTACTTC	CASSERQVTYEQYF
TRBJ1-2	TRBV28	.	.	TGTGCCAGCAGGCTCCTTACGGGACAAAACTATGGCTACACCTTC	CASRLLTGQNYGYTF
TRBJ2-6	TRBV7-2	TRBD1	once	TGTGCCAGCAGCCGCCGGACAGGGCTATCTGGGGCCAACGTCCTGACTTTC	CASSRRTGLSGANVLTF
TRBJ1-1	TRBV30	.	.	TGTGCCTGGAGGCAGTCGGATATAAACACTGAAGCTTTCTTT	CAWRQSDINTEAFF
TRBJ2-7	TRBV12-5	.	.	TGTGCTAGTGGTTTTCAGGGCTGGTACGAGCAGTACTTC	CASGFQGWYEQYF
TRBJ1-2	TRBV5-1	TRBD1	.	TGCGCCAGCAGCTCCGGGACAGGGGGCTTCTATGGCTACACCTTC	CASSSGTGGFYGYTF
TRBJ1-3	TRBV7-2	.	.	TGTGCCAGCAGCCAACTGGGCCGGGGAAACACCATATATTTT	CASSQLGRGNTIYF
TRBJ1-1	TRBV10-2	.	.	TGCGCCAGCAGTGAGGTGGGGGGGCGGATGAACACTGAAGCTTTCTTT	CASSEVGGRMNTEAFF
TRBJ2-1	TRBV2	TRBD2	.	TGTGCCAGCATAATGGCTAGCGGGGGGCGGGATGAGCAGTTCTTC	CASIMASGGRDEQFF
TRBJ2-5	TRBV20-1	.	.	TGCAGTGCTAGAGGTGGGACCCAGTACTTC	CSARGGTQYF
TRBJ1-2	TRBV11-2	.	.	TGTGCCAGCAGCTTAGCGGGTCTGGTTGGGGGCGGCTACACCTTC	CASSLAGLVGGGYTF
TRBJ2-2	TRBV24-1	TRBD2	once	TGTGCCACCAGTGATGCGGCTAGCGGGAGAAACACCGGGGAGCTGTTTTTT	CATSDAASGRNTGELFF
TRBJ1-1	TRBV6-2/TRBV6-3	.	.	TGTGCCAGCAGTTACCCTCTGGGTCTCGCGAACGAAGCTTTCTTT	CASSYPLGLANEAFF
TRBJ2-1	TRBV7-2	TRBD2	.	TGTGCCAGCAGCCCTAGCGGGGGGCCTGGGGGGCATGAGCAGTTCTTC	CASSPSGGPGGHEQFF
TRBJ2-1	TRBV2	.	.	TGTGCCAGCAGGCCGTATGGAAACACTCGACCCAATGAGCAGTTCTTC	CASRPYGNTRPNEQFF
TRBJ2-5	TRBV5-1	TRBD2	.	TGCGCCAGCAGAGATCCCGGGAGGGGGTCCCAAGAGACCCAGTACTTC	CASRDPGRGSQETQYF
TRBJ1-5	TRBV7-2	.	.	TGTGCCAGCAGCTTAAGGGTTGGACCCAATCAGCCCCAGCATTTT	CASSLRVGPNQPQHF
TRBJ1-2	TRBV12-5	.	once	TGTGCTAGTGGTTTGGGGAGCCCGAACTATGGCTACACCTTC	CASGLGSPNYGYTF
TRBJ1-4	TRBV28	.	.	TGTGCCAGCAGTTTATTGGGGGGAGGGAGTGAAAAACTGTTTTTT	CASSLLGGGSEKLFF
TRBJ2-7	TRBV5-4	.	.	TGTGCCAGCAGCTTGTCTGGGGGTAGGCCTCTCTACGAGCAGTACTTC	CASSLSGGRPLYEQYF
TRBJ2-1	TRBV5-4	TRBD1	.	TGTGCCAGCACCCCGAACAGGGGATACAATGAGCAGTTCTTC	CASTPNRGYNEQFF
TRBJ1-2	TRBV24-1	.	.	TGTGCCACCAGTGATGCTAATACAGAATCCCTCTATGGCTACACCTTC	CATSDANTESLYGYTF
TRBJ1-1	TRBV4-1	.	.	TGCGCCAGCAGCCACAGGGGATCCTGGAACATGAACACTGAAGCTTTCTTT	CASSHRGSWNMNTEAFF
TRBJ1-1	TRBV3-1/TRBV3-2	.	.	TGTGCCAGCAGCCCCTCTCAGATAAGGATAGGGAACACTGAAGCTTTCTTT	CASSPSQIRIGNTEAFF
TRBJ1-1	TRBV27	TRBD1	.	TGTGCCAGCAGAATCAACTCCGGGACAGGCTTTTTCTTT	CASRINSGTGFFF
TRBJ1-4	TRBV12-3/TRBV12-4	.	.	TGTGCCAGCAGGGACAGTGACTATGAAAAACTGTTTTTT	CASRDSDYEKLFF
TRBJ2-3	TRBV11-3	.	.	TGTGCCAGCAGCTTAGGCCCACCCAATACGCAGTATTTT	CASSLGPPNTQYF
TRBJ2-7	TRBV24-1	.	.	TGTGCCACCAGTGATTACCGTTCCTACGAGCAGTACTTC	CATSDYRSYEQYF